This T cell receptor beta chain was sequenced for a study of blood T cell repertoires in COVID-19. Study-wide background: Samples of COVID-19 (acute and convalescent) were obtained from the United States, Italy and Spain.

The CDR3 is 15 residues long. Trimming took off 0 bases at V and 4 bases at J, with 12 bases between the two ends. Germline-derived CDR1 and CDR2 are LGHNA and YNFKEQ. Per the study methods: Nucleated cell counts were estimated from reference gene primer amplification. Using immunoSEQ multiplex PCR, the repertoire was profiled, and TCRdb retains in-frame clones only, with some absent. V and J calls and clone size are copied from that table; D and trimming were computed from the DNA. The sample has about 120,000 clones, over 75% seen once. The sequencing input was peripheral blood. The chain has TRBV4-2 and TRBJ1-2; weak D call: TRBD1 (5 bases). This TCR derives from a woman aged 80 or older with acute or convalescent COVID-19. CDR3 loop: CASSQDPGGFYGYTF. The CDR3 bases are TGTGCCAGCAGCCAAGATCCTGGGGGGTTCTATGGCTACACCTTC.